The next 20 T cell receptor beta chains were all read from a single sample in a study of molecular identifiers for immune sequencing clone quantification. A single record per CDR3 protein comes from TCRdb applying MiXCR to the PCR reads. The data contain more than 450,000 distinct CDR3 sequences, 20% to 25% of them singletons. Input material: naive CD8+ T cells from blood, with Jurkat cell RNA spiked in. Subset of the sample: FACS-sorted CD8+CD4-CCR7+CD45RA+ naive T cells. These receptors all stem from a human donor in good health. Some libraries in this study had Jurkat cell RNA spiked in.

This clonotype was counted many times. The chain uses TRBV14 and TRBJ2-6; the match to TRBD1 covers 7 bases. Trimming took 8 bases from V and 0 from J; bases not matched to a gene: 7. This CDR3 is 16 amino acids long. Germline lookup yields CDR1 SGHDN and CDR2 FVKESK. The DNA of the CDR3 is TGTGCCAGCCGCCGGACAGGCGACTCTGGGGCCAACGTCCTGACTTTC. Protein: CASRRTGDSGANVLTF.

In its sample, this clonotype was seen a few times. V is TRBV2 and J is TRBJ1-5; D is unresolved. The V gene's germline CDR1 is SNHLY and CDR2 FYNNEI. V was trimmed by 7 bases and J by 5 bases, leaving 15 bases between them. This CDR3 is 14 amino acids long. Here the CDR3 reads CASKVGYGDQPQHF. For the CDR3, the DNA is TGTGCCAGCAAAGTAGGGTATGGAGATCAGCCCCAGCATTTT.

This chain links TRBV20-1 with TRBJ2-3; D is uncertain. The ends were cut back, 0 bases at V and 7 bases at J, with 17 bases in the middle. This CDR3 spans 15 amino acids. The germline V gene encodes CDR1 DFQATT and CDR2 SNEGSKA (reference sequence). The CDR3 is CSARDRVVWGYTQYF. DNA of the CDR3: TGCAGTGCTAGAGATCGCGTTGTCTGGGGATATACGCAGTATTTT.

This clonotype was found a few times. The chain employs TRBV12-3 or TRBV12-4 and TRBJ2-2, with D possibly being TRBD2 (5 bases). The CDR3 sequence is 12 residues long. The V end was cut by 7 bases, the J end by 4 bases, with 7 bases between. CDR3 residues: CASTGSTGELFF. For the CDR3, the DNA is TGTGCCAGCACTGGGAGCACCGGGGAGCTGTTTTTT.

This chain joins TRBV27 and TRBJ2-4; no definite D call. The V gene's germline CDR1 is MNHEY and CDR2 SMNVEV (reference sequence). V lost 6 bases to trimming and J lost 6 bases, with 18 bases between them. This CDR3 comprises 15 residues. DNA of the CDR3: TGTGCCAGCAGCTCAATTTTAGGCGGCGTAAACATTCAGTACTTC. This encodes CASSSILGGVNIQYF.

With regard to this clonotype: This clone may be a read error of a much larger clone one base away. The chain employs TRBV12-3 or TRBV12-4 and TRBJ2-4; D possibly corresponds to TRBD2 (5 bases). CDR3 length: 15 residues. The CDR3 bases are TGTGCCAGCAGTTTCCAGCTCCTAGCCAAAAACACTCAGTACTTC. Amino acid sequence: CASSFQLLAKNTQYF.

This clonotype was found a few times. The CDR3 bases are TGTGCCAGCAGCTTACGCCAAAACCTTATACTAGTGGCAGGGTTGTCGTACGAGCAGTACTTC. Amino acids: CASSLRQNLILVAGLSYEQYF. The chain carries TRBV28 and TRBJ2-7, with D possibly called TRBD1 or TRBD2 (5 bases each). This CDR3 has 21 residues. CDR1 and CDR2 from the germline V gene are MDHEN and SYDVKM. Trimming cost V 6 bases and J 4 bases, with 37 bases left between them.

This clonotype was observed at least ten times. The V and J genes are TRBV20-1 and TRBJ2-4; D perhaps matches TRBD1 (5 bases). This CDR3 contains 14 residues. V lost 6 bases and J lost 0, with 12 bases in between. Germline V lookup: CDR1 DFQATT, CDR2 SNEGSKA (reference sequence). Here the CDR3 reads CSAYQTVAKNIQYF. As DNA, the CDR3 is TGCAGTGCATATCAGACAGTAGCCAAAAACATTCAGTACTTC.

A note on this clonotype: This may arise from a read error, as a much more abundant clone is one base away. The chain combines TRBV7-9 with TRBJ2-7; D is unclear. Germline V lookup: CDR1 SEHNR, CDR2 FQNEAQ (reference sequence). The CDR3 runs to 12 residues. CDR3 region: CAGSLGPGEQYF. In nucleotides, the CDR3 is TGTGCCGGCAGCTTAGGTCCCGGGGAGCAGTACTTC.

This clonotype was seen a handful of times. The rearrangement links TRBV29-1 to TRBJ1-2; 10 bases line up with TRBD1. The CDR3 extends over 14 amino acids. CDR1 and CDR2 (germline): SQVTM, ANQGSEA. Trimming at V came to 7 bases and at J to 3 bases, leaving 8 bases not matched to a gene. CDR3 amino acids: CSALGTGADYGYTF. DNA for the CDR3: TGCAGCGCCCTAGGGACAGGGGCCGACTATGGCTACACCTTC. Together with reference TRBV29-1 and TRBJ1-2, the CDR3 gives the full variable domain: SAVISQKPSRDICQRGTSLTIQCQVDSQVTMMFWYRQQPGQSLTLIATANQGSEATYESGFVIDKFPISRPNLTFSTLTVSNMSPEDSSIYLCSALGTGADYGYTFGSGTRLTVV.

In this sample, this clonotype turned up many times. The CDR3 bases are TGTGCCAGCAGTTCGGACAGTTTCACAGATACGCAGTATTTT. This encodes CASSSDSFTDTQYF. The chain combines TRBV28 with TRBJ2-3; a possible D gene is TRBD1 (6 bases). There are 14 residues in the CDR3. The germline V gene has CDR1 MDHEN and CDR2 SYDVKM. V was clipped by 4 bases and J by 2 bases, with 10 bases between them.

This clonotype was counted many times. This chain uses TRBV12-3 or TRBV12-4 with TRBJ1-5; possibly TRBD1 for D (6 bases). Trimming pared 4 bases from V and 1 base from J, leaving 8 bases between. The CDR3 extends over 14 amino acids. CDR3 sequence: CASSWDTSNQPQHF. The CDR3 DNA follows: TGTGCCAGCAGTTGGGACACAAGCAATCAGCCCCAGCATTTT.

In the case of this clonotype: A much larger clone lies a single base off, so this may be a read error. This chain uses TRBV7-2 with TRBJ1-2, with D unresolved. The CDR3 spans 13 residues. Germline V gene lookup returns CDR1 SGHTA and CDR2 FQGNSA. With 3 bases removed from V and 4 bases from J, the gap between germline ends came to 9 bases. The DNA of the CDR3 is TGTGCCAGCAGCTTCCCAGCCAGCTATGGCTACACCTTC. Its translation: CASSFPASYGYTF.

The gene calls are TRBV4-1 and TRBJ2-6; no clear D gene. Germline assignment: CDR1 MGHRA and CDR2 YSYEKL. This CDR3 comprises 15 residues. The germline V and J ends were trimmed by 3 bases and 2 bases, with 8 bases remaining between them. As DNA, the CDR3 is TGCGCCAGCAGCCACGAACTGGCTGGGGCCAACGTCCTGACTTTC. This codes for CASSHELAGANVLTF.

This clonotype was seen only a few times. The chain is built from TRBV24-1 and TRBJ2-3; 7 bases are shared with TRBD2. This CDR3 comprises 16 residues. V shed 3 bases and J 3 bases; nucleotides not matched to a gene: 8. CDR1 and CDR2 from the germline V gene are KGHDR and SFDVKD. The CDR3 is CATSDPRRTSTDTQYF. The CDR3 DNA is TGTGCCACCAGTGATCCTCGTCGGACTAGTACAGATACGCAGTATTTT.

This sequence joins TRBV7-9 and TRBJ1-1; 7 nucleotides agree with TRBD1. CDR3 length equals 14 residues. V was clipped by 5 bases and J by 11 bases; unmatched bases: 14. Germline loops: CDR1 SEHNR, CDR2 FQNEAQ (reference sequence). CDR3 loop: CASSTQGEERGAFF. The CDR3 nucleotides are TGTGCCAGCAGCACGCAGGGGGAAGAGCGAGGGGCTTTCTTT. The full variable domain, with the rest looked up from reference TRBV7-9 and TRBJ1-1, is DTGVSQNPRHKITKRGQNVTFRCDPISEHNRLYWYRQTLGQGPEFLTYFQNEAQLEKSRLLSDRFSAERPKGSFSTLEIQRTEQGDSAMYLCASSTQGEERGAFFGQGTRLTVV.

This clonotype was recorded a few times. V and J are TRBV4-2 and TRBJ2-5, with TRBD2 matching 16 bases. V shed 3 bases and J 2 bases; nucleotides not matched to a gene: 9. This CDR3 is built from 19 residues. Germline lookup yields CDR1 LGHNA and CDR2 YNFKEQ. This CDR3 is CASSQDPGLAGGLQETQYF. Written as DNA, the CDR3 is TGTGCCAGCAGCCAGGACCCGGGACTAGCGGGAGGGCTGCAAGAGACCCAGTACTTC.

This clonotype showed up many times. This rearrangement joins TRBV29-1 to TRBJ2-3; D is possibly TRBD2 (6 bases). With 4 bases removed from V and 2 bases from J, the gap between germline ends came to 16 bases. CDR1 and CDR2 from the germline V gene are SQVTM and ANQGSEA. The CDR3 is 15 residues long. CDR3 sequence reads: CSVAHSGALTDTQYF. DNA for the CDR3: TGCAGCGTTGCCCATAGCGGAGCTCTCACAGATACGCAGTATTTT.

On this clonotype itself: Just one base apart from a much larger clone, this may be a read error. The chain combines TRBV5-6 with TRBJ2-7, with D possibly being TRBD1 (6 bases). The V end was cut by 0 bases, the J end by 5 bases, with 15 bases between. The CDR3 runs 15 residues. Germline assignment: CDR1 SGHDT and CDR2 YYEEEE. For the CDR3, the DNA is TGTGCCAGCAGCTTGGTCAGGGGCATCATCCACGAGCAGTACTTC. Amino acids: CASSLVRGIIHEQYF. The variable domain in full, completed from reference TRBV5-6 and TRBJ2-7, reads DAGVTQSPTHLIKTRGQQVTLRCSPKSGHDTVSWYQQALGQGPQFIFQYYEEEERQRGNFPDRFSGHQFPNYSSELNVNALLLGDSALYLCASSLVRGIIHEQYFGPGTRLTVT.

Concerning this clonotype itself: A much larger clone sits a single nucleotide away, making a read error possible. The V gene is TRBV5-1, the J gene TRBJ2-3; TRBD1 or TRBD2 may be the D gene (5 bases each). Germline CDR1 SGHRS, CDR2 YFSETQ. There are 14 residues in the CDR3. Trimming left V 4 bases short and J 2 bases short, with 11 bases between. The CDR3 sequence: CASSRDGNTDTQYF. CDR3 nucleotide sequence: TGCGCCAGCAGCCGGGACGGTAACACAGATACGCAGTATTTT.